These T cell receptor beta chains were read from a single sample in a study of tumor and adjacent non-tumor tissue in lung cancer. TCRdb independently ran MiXCR on the multiplex PCR reads; one entry per CDR3 protein. The data hold some 100,000 distinct CDR3 sequences, with roughly 75% observed a single time. Sequenced sample: lung tumor tissue. These receptor sequences come from a woman aged 55-70 years with non-small cell lung cancer. The CDR3 runs from the conserved cysteine through the conserved F or W. D genes are given only for firm matches. Some rows mark clone size as missing; the rest say once, few, many or name a class of expanded clone.

>.|TRBJ1-1|.|TRBV6-2/TRBV6-3|17
TGTGCCAACAGTCCCCGAGCTGGGTTTTTTGGATACACTGAAGCTTTCTTC
CANSPRAGFFGYTEAFF
>.|TRBJ1-6|.|TRBV6-1|14
TGTGCCAGCAGTGGGACAGTTAATGATTCACCCCTCTACTTT
CASSGTVNDSPLYF
>many|TRBJ2-5|.|TRBV4-1|14
TGCGCCAGCAGCCAGGGGGGTCAGGGAGAGACCCAGTACTTC
CASSQGGQGETQYF
>.|TRBJ1-5|.|TRBV11-2|13
TGTGCCAGCTCCCGGGGTAGGGGTCAGCCCTCGCATTTT
CASSRGRGQPSHF
>.|TRBJ1-6|.|TRBV11-2|12
TGTGCCAGCAGCTTACAGAATTCACCCCTACACTTT
CASSLQNSPLHF
>once|TRBJ2-1|.|TRBV11-2|17
TGTGCCAGCAGCCCCCTCTTAGGGGGGGGACACTACAATGAGCTGTCCTTC
CASSPLLGGGHYNELSF
>once|TRBJ1-1|TRBD1|TRBV29-1|13
TGCAGAGTTGACGCAACAGGGGGCACTGAAGCTTTCTTT
CRVDATGGTEAFF
>.|TRBJ2-7|.|TRBV20-1|14
TGCAGTGTTTTAGACTGCCCAATAACCTACGAGCAGTACTTC
CSVLDCPITYEQYF
>.|TRBJ1-5|.|TRBV20-1|14
TGCAGTCCTTATCCGGGACAAAGCAATCAGCCCCAGCATTTT
CSPYPGQSNQPQHF
>.|TRBJ2-1|.|TRBV20-1|14
TGCACTTATCTCTCGGGGGCGGACTATAATGAGCAGTTCTTC
CTYLSGADYNEQFF
>once|TRBJ2-1|.|TRBV11-2|13
TGTCCCAGCAGCGGGCGGATTCGCAGTGAGCAGTTCTTC
CPSSGRIRSEQFF
>once|TRBJ1-2|TRBD1|TRBV4-2|14
TGTGCAAGCGGCCAAGTCTCCAGGGGGTATGGCTACACCTTC
CASGQVSRGYGYTF
>once|TRBJ1-1|.|TRBV9|14
TGTGCCAGCAGTGAAGGGGCGAGTGGCACTGAAGCCTTCTTT
CASSEGASGTEAFF
>.|TRBJ1-2|.|TRBV20-1|14
TGCAGTGTTAGAGAGTCCGGGGATAACTATGGCTACACCTTC
CSVRESGDNYGYTF
>.|TRBJ1-1|.|TRBV4-2|16
TGTGCCAGCAGACAAGAAGGCGGGATAGGGCCCACTGAAGCTTTCTTT
CASRQEGGIGPTEAFF
>few|TRBJ1-4|.|TRBV4-3|15
TGCGCCAGCAGTCCGCTCAGGGAGACGGAGGAAAAACTGTTATTT
CASSPLRETEEKLLF
>.|TRBJ1-1|.|TRBV7-8|15
TGTACCAGCAGCCCTATGATCCTAGCAAACACTGAAGCTTTCTTT
CTSSPMILANTEAFF
>.|TRBJ1-5|.|TRBV6-2/TRBV6-3|14
TGTGCAAGCAGTTCAACAAGAGGGAGTCAGCCCCAGCATTTT
CASSSTRGSQPQHF
>many|TRBJ2-6|.|TRBV9|15
TGTGCCAGCAGCGTGTGGGTCGCTGGGGCCAACGTCCTGACTTTC
CASSVWVAGANVLTF
>.|TRBJ1-2|.|TRBV28|14
TGTGCCAGCATCCGGGACGTGGTTTTTGTTGGCTACACCTTC
CASIRDVVFVGYTF
>.|TRBJ2-5|TRBD1|TRBV13|14
TGTACCAGCAGCACAAGACAGGGAGCAGAGACCCAGTACTTC
CTSSTRQGAETQYF
>many|TRBJ2-7|.|TRBV29-1|13
TGCAGCGTTCTGGGGGCAAGTGGTTACGAGCAGTACTTC
CSVLGASGYEQYF
>many|TRBJ1-6|.|TRBV6-5|13
TGTGCCAGCAGTTCCAGCTATAATTCACCCCTCCACTTT
CASSSSYNSPLHF